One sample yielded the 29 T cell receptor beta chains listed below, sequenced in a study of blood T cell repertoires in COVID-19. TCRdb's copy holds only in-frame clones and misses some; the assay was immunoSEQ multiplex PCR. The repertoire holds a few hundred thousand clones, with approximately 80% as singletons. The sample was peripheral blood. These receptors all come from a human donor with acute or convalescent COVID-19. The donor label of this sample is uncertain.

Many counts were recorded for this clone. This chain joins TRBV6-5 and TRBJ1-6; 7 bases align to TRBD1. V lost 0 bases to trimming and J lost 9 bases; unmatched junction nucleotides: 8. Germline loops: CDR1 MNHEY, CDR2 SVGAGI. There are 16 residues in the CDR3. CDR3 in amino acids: CASSYSKRGRGSPLHF. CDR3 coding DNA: TGTGCCAGCAGTTACTCGAAAAGGGGGCGAGGTTCACCCCTCCACTTT.

CDR3 DNA: TGTGCCTGGAGTCACCGGGACAGGGGTGTCATTCAGCCCCAGCATTTT. It yields the protein CAWSHRDRGVIQPQHF. The V call is TRBV30, the J call TRBJ1-5, with TRBD1 identical over 10 bases. CDR3 length: 16 amino acids. V lost 2 bases, J lost 6 bases, and 10 bases stayed unmatched. CDR1 and CDR2 (germline): GTSNPN, SVGIG (reference sequence).

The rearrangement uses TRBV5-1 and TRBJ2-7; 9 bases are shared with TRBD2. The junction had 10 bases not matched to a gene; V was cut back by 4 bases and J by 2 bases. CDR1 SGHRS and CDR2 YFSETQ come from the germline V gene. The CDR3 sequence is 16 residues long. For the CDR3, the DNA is TGCGCCAGCAGCCCACGTCCAGCGGGGGGCCCCTACGAGCAGTACTTC. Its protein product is CASSPRPAGGPYEQYF.

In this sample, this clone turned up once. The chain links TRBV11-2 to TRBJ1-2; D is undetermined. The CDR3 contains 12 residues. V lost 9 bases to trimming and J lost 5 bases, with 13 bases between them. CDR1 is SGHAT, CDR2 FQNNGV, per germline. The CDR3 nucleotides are TGTGCCAGTAGTTCAGGTGGTTATGGCTACACCTTC. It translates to CASSSGGYGYTF. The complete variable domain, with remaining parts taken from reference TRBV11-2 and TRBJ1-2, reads EAGVAQSPRYKIIEKRQSVAFWCNPISGHATLYWYQQILGQGPKLLIQFQNNGVVDDSQLPKDRFSAERLKGVDSTLKIQPAKLEDSAVYLCASSSGGYGYTFGSGTRLTVV.

Here the CDR3 DNA reads TGTGCCAGTAGCCCGTATGGGACAGGGTCCCATCAGCCCCAGCATTTT. Translation gives CASSPYGTGSHQPQHF. The rearrangement joins TRBV19 to TRBJ1-5; 9 nucleotides line up with TRBD1. Trimming removed 6 bases from V and 5 bases from J; junction bases left unmatched: 11. Germline values: CDR1 LNHDA, CDR2 SQIVND (reference sequence). There are 16 residues in the CDR3. The full variable domain, with the rest looked up from reference TRBV19 and TRBJ1-5, is DGGITQSPKYLFRKEGQNVTLSCEQNLNHDAMYWYRQDPGQGLRLIYYSQIVNDFQKGDIAEGYSVSREKKESFPLTVTSAQKNPTAFYLCASSPYGTGSHQPQHFGDGTRLSIL.

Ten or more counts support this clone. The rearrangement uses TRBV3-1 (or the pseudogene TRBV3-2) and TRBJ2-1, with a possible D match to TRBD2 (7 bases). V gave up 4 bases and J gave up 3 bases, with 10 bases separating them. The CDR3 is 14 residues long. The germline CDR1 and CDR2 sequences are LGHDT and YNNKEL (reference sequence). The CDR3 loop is CASSPGGLYNEQFF. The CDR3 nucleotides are TGTGCCAGCAGCCCGGGGGGCCTCTACAATGAGCAGTTCTTC.

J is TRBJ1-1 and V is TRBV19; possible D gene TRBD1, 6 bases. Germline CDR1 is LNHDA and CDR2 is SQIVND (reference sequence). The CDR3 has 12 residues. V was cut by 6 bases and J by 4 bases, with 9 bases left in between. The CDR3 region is CASRNRVTEAFF. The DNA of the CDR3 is TGTGCCAGTAGAAACAGGGTCACTGAAGCTTTCTTT.

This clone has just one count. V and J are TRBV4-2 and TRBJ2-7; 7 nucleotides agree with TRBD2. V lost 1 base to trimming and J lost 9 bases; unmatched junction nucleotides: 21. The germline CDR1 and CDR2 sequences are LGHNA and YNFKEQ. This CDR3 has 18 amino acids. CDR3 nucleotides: TGTGCCAGCAGCCAAGGGGTGCCCTTTGCGGGAGTACGGAGCGCGCAGTACTTC. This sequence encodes CASSQGVPFAGVRSAQYF.

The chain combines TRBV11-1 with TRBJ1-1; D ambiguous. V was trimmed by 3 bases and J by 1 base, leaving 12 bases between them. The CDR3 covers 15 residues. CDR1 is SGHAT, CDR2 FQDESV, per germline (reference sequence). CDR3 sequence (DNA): TGTGCCAGCAGCTTCGGTCTGTGGAGGAACACTGAAGCTTTCTTT. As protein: CASSFGLWRNTEAFF.

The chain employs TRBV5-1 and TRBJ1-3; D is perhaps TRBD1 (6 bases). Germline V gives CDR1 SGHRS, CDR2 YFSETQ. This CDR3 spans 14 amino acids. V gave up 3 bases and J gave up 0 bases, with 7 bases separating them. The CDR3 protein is CASSWDNSGNTIYF. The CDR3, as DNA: TGCGCCAGCAGCTGGGACAACTCTGGAAACACCATATATTTT.

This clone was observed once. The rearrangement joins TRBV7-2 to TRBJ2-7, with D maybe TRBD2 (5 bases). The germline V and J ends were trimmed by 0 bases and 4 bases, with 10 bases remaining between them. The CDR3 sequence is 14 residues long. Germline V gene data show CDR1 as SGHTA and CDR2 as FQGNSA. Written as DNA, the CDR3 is TGTGCCAGCAGCTTAGCCATCGGGGTGTACGAGCAGTACTTC. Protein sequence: CASSLAIGVYEQYF.

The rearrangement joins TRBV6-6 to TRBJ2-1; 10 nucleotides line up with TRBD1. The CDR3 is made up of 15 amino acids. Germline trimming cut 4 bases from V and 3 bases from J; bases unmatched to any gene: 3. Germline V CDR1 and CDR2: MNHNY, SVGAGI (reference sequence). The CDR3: CASSWDRGGYNEQFF. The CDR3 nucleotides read TGTGCCAGCAGTTGGGACAGGGGAGGCTACAATGAGCAGTTCTTC.

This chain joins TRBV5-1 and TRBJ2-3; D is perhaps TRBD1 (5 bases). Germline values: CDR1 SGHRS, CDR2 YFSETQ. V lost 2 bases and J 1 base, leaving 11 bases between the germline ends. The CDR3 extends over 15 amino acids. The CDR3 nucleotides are TGCGCCAGCAGCTTTGGGGCCAGGGGCACAGATACGCAGTATTTT. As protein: CASSFGARGTDTQYF.

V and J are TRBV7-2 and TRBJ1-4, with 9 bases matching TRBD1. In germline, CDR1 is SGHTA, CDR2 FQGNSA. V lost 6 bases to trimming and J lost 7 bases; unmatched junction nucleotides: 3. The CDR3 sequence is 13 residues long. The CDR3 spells CASRGQGSEKLFF. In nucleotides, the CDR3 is TGTGCCAGCAGGGGACAGGGTAGTGAAAAACTGTTTTTT.

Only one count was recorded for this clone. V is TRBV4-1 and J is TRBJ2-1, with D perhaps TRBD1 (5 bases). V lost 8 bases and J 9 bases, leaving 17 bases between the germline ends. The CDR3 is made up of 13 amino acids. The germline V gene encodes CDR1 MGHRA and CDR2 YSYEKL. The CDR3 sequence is CASGTQWGSEQFF. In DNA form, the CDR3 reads TGCGCCAGCGGAACCCAGTGGGGCTCTGAGCAGTTCTTC.

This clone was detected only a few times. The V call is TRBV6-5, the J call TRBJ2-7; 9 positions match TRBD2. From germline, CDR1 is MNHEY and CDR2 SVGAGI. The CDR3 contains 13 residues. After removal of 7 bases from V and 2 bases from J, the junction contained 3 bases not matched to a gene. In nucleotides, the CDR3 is TGTGCCAGCACGACTAGCGGAACCTACGAGCAGTACTTC. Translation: CASTTSGTYEQYF.

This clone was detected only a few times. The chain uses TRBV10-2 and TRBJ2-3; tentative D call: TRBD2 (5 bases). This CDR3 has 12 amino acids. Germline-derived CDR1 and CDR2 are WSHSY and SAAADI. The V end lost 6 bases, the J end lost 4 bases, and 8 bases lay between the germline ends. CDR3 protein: CASRDLADTQYF. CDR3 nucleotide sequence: TGCGCCAGCAGGGACTTAGCAGATACGCAGTATTTT.

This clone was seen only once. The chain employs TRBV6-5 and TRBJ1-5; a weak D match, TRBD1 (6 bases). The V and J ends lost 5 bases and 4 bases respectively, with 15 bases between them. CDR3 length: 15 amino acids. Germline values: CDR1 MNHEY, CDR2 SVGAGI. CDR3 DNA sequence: TGTGCCAGCAGTCATCAGGGGCCTTCGAATCAGCCCCAGCATTTT. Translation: CASSHQGPSNQPQHF.

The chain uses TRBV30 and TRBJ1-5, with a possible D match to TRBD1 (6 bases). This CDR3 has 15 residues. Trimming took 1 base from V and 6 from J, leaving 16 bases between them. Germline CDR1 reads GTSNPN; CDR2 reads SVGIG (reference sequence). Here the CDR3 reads CAWSGQVIGGQPQHF. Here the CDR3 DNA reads TGTGCCTGGAGTGGACAGGTCATAGGGGGTCAGCCCCAGCATTTT.

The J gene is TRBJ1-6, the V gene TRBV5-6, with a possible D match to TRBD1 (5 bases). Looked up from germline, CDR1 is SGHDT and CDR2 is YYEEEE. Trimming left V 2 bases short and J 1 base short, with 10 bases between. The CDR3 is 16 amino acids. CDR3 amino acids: CASSFRVESYNSPLHF. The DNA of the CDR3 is TGTGCCAGCAGCTTCAGGGTGGAATCCTATAATTCACCCCTCCACTTT.

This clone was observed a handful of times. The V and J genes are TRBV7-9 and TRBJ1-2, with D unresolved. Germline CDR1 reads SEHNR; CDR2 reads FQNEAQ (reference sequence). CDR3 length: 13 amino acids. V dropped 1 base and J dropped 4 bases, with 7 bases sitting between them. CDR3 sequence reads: CASSLVAVYGYTF. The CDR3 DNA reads TGTGCCAGCAGCTTAGTGGCGGTCTATGGCTACACCTTC.

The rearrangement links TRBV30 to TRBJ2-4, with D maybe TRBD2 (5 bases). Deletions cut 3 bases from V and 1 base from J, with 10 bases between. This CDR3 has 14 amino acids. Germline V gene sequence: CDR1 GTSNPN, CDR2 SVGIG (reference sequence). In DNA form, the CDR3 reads TGTGCCTGGAGCAACAGAGGGGCCAAAAACATTCAGTACTTC. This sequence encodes CAWSNRGAKNIQYF.

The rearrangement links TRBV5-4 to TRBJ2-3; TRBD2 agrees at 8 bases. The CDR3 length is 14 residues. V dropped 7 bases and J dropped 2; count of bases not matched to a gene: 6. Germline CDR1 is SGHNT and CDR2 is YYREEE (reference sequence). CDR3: CASQGLVSTDTQYF. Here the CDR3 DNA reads TGTGCCAGCCAGGGACTAGTCTCCACAGATACGCAGTATTTT.

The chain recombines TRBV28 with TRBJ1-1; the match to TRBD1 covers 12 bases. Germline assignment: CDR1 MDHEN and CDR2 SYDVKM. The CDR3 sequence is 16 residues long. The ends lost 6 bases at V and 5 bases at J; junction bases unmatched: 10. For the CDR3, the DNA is TGTGCCAGCAGGACCCTGGGACAGGGGGCTTTGACTGAAGCTTTCTTT. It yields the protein CASRTLGQGALTEAFF.

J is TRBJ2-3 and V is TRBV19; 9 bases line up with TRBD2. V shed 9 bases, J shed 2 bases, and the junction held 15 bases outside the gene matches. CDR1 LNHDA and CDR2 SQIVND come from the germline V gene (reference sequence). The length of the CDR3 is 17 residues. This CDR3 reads CASRTGTSNLYTDTQYF. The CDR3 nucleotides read TGTGCCAGCAGGACCGGGACTAGCAATTTGTACACAGATACGCAGTATTTT. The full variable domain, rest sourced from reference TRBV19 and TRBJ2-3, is DGGITQSPKYLFRKEGQNVTLSCEQNLNHDAMYWYRQDPGQGLRLIYYSQIVNDFQKGDIAEGYSVSREKKESFPLTVTSAQKNPTAFYLCASRTGTSNLYTDTQYFGPGTRLTVL.

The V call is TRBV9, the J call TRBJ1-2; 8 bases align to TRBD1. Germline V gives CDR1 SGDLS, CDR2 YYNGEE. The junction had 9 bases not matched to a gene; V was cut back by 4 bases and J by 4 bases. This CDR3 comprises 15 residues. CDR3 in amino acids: CASSPGGTSAYGYTF. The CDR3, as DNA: TGTGCCAGCAGCCCAGGGGGCACTTCAGCCTATGGCTACACCTTC.

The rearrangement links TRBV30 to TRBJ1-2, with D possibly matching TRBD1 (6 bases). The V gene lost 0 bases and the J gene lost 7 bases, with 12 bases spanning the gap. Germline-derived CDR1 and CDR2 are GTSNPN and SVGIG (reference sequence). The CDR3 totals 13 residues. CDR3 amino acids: CAWSVSGASGYTF. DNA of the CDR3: TGTGCCTGGAGTGTGTCAGGGGCCTCTGGCTACACCTTC.

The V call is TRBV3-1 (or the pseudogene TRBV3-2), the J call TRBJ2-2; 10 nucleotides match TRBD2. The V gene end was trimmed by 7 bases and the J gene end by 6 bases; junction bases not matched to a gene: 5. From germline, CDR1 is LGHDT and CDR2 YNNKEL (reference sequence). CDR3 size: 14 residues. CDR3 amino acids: CASKRTSGPGELFF. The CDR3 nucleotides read TGTGCCAGCAAAAGGACTAGCGGACCCGGGGAGCTGTTTTTT.

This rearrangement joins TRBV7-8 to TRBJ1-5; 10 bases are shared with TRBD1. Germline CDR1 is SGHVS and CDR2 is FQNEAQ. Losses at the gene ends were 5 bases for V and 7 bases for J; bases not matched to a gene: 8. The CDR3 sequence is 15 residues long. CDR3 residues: CASSQGTGVDQPQHF. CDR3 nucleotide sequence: TGTGCCAGCAGCCAAGGGACAGGGGTGGACCAGCCCCAGCATTTT.